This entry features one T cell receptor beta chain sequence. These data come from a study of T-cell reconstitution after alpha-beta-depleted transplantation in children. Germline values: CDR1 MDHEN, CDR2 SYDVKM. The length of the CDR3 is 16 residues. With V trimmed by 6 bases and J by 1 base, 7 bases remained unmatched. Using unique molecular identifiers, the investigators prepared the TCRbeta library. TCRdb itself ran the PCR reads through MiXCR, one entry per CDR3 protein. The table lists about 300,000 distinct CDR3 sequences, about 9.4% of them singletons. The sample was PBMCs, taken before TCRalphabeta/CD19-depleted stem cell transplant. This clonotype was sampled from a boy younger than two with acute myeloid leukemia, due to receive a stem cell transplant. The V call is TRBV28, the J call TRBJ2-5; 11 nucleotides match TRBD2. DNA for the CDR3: TGTGCCAGCAGCCCAGGACTAGCGGGTTTCCAAGAGACCCAGTACTTC. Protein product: CASSPGLAGFQETQYF.